This TCR beta chain was captured by sequencing in a study of technical replicates of blood from four donors. Assay used: immunoSEQ multiplex PCR; TCRdb lists only in-frame clones, some missing. The sample consists of approximately 87,000 clones, more than 90% of them appearing once. The CDR3 is 14 amino acids. Germline CDR1 is SGHAT and CDR2 is FQDESV (reference sequence). V dropped 5 bases and J dropped 4; count of bases not matched to a gene: 7. V is TRBV11-1 and J is TRBJ2-7, with 8 bases fitting TRBD1. Sequencing input: T cells isolated from PBMCs. This receptor was identified in a human donor in good health. Some clones in this sample may be carry-over from other donors' samples. Here the CDR3 reads CASSPRTGIYEQYF. The CDR3 coding sequence is TGTGCCAGCAGCCCTCGGACAGGGATATACGAGCAGTACTTC.